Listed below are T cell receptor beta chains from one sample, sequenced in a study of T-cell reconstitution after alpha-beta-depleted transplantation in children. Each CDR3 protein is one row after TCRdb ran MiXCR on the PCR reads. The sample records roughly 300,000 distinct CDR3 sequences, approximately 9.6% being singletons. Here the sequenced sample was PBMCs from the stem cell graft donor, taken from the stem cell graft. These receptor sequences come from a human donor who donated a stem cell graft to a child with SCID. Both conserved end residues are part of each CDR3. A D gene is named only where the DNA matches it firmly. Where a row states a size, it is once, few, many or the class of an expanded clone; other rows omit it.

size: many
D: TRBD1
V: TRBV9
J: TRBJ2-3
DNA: TGTGCCAGCAGCGTCAACAGGGGGCAAGATACGCAGTATTTT
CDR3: CASSVNRGQDTQYF

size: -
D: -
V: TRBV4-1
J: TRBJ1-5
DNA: TGCGCCAGCAGCCAACCCGCGGGGGGAAGCAATCAGCCCCAGCATTTT
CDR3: CASSQPAGGSNQPQHF

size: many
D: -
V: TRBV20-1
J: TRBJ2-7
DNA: TGCAGTGCCCTGGAAGCTCCACGGCAGTACTTC
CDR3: CSALEAPRQYF

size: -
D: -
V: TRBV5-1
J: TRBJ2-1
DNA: TGCGCCAGCAGCTTGTCGTTAGTTGGTGAGCAGTTCTTC
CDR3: CASSLSLVGEQFF

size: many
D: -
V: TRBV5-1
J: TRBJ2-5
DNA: TGCGCCAGCAGCTTGGCACGGGAGACCCAGTACTTC
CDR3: CASSLARETQYF

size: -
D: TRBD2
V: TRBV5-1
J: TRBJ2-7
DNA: TGCGCCAGCAGCTCGGGAGGAACCTACGAGCAGTACTTC
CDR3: CASSSGGTYEQYF

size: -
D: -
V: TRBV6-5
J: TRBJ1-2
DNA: TGTGCCAGCAGTTACTACCTATCCGCGAAGTCTAACTATGGCTACACCTTC
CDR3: CASSYYLSAKSNYGYTF

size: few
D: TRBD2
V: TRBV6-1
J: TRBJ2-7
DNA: TGTGCCAGCAGACCAAGACTAGCGGGTTCTTACGAGCAGTACTTC
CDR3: CASRPRLAGSYEQYF

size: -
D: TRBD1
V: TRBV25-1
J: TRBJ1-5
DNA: TGTGCCAGCAGTTCGGCAGGGGGGGCTGGCAATCAGCCCCAGCATTTT
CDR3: CASSSAGGAGNQPQHF

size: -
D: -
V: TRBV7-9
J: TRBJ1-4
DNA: TGTGCCAGCAGCCCCTGGGGGAGCGGGGGTGAAAAACTGTTTTTT
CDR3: CASSPWGSGGEKLFF

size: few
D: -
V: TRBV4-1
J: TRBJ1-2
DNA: TGCGCCAGCAGCCAAAAATGGAAGAACAGGGACGGGCGCTACACCTTC
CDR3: CASSQKWKNRDGRYTF

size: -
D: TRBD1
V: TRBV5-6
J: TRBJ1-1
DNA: TGTGCCAGCAGCCTATCTTACCAGGGGGCTCGGACTGAAGCTTTCTTT
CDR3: CASSLSYQGARTEAFF

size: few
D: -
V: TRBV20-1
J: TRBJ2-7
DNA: TGCAGTGCTAGATTTGGACCATCCTACGAGCAGTACTTC
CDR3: CSARFGPSYEQYF

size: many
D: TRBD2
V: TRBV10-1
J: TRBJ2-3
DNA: TGCGCCAGCAGTGAGTACCTAGCGGGCACAGATACGCAGTATTTT
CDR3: CASSEYLAGTDTQYF

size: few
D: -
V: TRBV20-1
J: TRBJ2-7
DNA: TGCAGTGCTAGTATGTCACCTACCTACGAGCAGTACTTC
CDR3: CSASMSPTYEQYF

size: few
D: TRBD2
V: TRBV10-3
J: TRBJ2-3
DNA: TGTGCCATAAGTGTTAGCGGGGGGGCCACAGATACGCAGTATTTT
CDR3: CAISVSGGATDTQYF

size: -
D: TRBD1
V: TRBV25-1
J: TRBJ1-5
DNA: TGTGCCAGCAGTGAATCCGGGACAGCTAATAGCAATCAGCCCCAGCATTTT
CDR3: CASSESGTANSNQPQHF

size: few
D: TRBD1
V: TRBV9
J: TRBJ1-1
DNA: TGTGCCAGCAGCCCCCGGCGCGGAGGGGGCCTTGCTGAAGCTTTCTTT
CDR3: CASSPRRGGGLAEAFF

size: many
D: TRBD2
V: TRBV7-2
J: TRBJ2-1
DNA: TGTGCCAGCAGATCTGGACTAGCGGGGGGGGCCGGAGAGCAGTTCTTC
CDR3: CASRSGLAGGAGEQFF

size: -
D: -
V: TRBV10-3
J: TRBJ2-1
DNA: TGTGCCATCAGCCTCGGGCTCTCCTACAATGAGCAGTTCTTC
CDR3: CAISLGLSYNEQFF

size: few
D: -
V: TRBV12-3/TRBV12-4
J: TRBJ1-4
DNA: TGTGCCAGCAGCCAGCTGGACCGTAGGGAGAAACTGTTTTTT
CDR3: CASSQLDRREKLFF

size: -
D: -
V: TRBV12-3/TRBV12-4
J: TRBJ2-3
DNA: TGTGCCAGCAGTTTAGGTCCCAGGGACACAGATACGCAGTATTTT
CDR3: CASSLGPRDTDTQYF

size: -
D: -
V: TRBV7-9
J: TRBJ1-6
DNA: TGTGCCAGCAGCCCCTTGGACAGTGGTTCACCCCTCCACTTT
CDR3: CASSPLDSGSPLHF

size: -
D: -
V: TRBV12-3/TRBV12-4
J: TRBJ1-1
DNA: TGTGCCAGCAGTTTCTCGGGTGAAGCTTTCTTT
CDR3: CASSFSGEAFF

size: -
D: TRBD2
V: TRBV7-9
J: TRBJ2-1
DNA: TGTGCCAGCAGCCCACCGACTAGCGGGGGGCTCTGGGATGAGCAGTTCTTC
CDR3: CASSPPTSGGLWDEQFF

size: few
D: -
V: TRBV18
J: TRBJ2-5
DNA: TGTGCCAGCTCACCACAGAGTTTCCAAGAGACCCAGTACTTC
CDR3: CASSPQSFQETQYF

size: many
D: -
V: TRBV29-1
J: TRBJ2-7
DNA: TGCAGCGTTGTGGGAGAGGGGGTCGCGGCCTACGAGCAGTACTTC
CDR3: CSVVGEGVAAYEQYF